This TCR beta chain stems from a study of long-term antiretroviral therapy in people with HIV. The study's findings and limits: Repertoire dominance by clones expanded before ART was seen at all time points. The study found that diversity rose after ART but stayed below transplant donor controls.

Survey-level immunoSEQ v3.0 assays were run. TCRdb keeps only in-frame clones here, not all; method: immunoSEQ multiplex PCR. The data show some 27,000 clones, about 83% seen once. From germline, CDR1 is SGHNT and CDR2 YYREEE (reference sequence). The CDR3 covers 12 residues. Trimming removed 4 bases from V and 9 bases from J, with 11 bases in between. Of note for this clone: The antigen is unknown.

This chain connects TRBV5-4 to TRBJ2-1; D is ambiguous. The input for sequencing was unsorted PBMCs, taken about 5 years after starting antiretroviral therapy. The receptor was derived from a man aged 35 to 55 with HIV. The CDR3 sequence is CASSRPPLEQFF. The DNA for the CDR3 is TGTGCCAGCAGCAGGCCCCCTCTTGAGCAGTTCTTC.